The T cell receptor (beta chain) described here comes from a study of patients and donors after allogeneic stem cell transplantation. Germline V gives CDR1 DFQATT, CDR2 SNEGSKA (reference sequence). V lost 0 bases to trimming and J lost 4 bases, with 15 bases between them. This CDR3 has 15 residues. This clonotype was found many times. One entry per CDR3 protein results from TCRdb running MiXCR on the RT-PCR reads. The sample shows 400,000 to 450,000 distinct CDR3 sequences, 16% of them seen only once. The specimen sequenced was blood, either unsorted or a sorted T cell fraction (not recorded which). The chain uses TRBV20-1 and TRBJ1-2; D not certain. This receptor was identified in a human donor who was either an allogeneic HSCT recipient or a stem cell or donor lymphocyte infusion donor (not recorded which). It is not recorded whose cells these are; they may come from a transplant donor. Here the CDR3 reads CSARDPIYSGYGYTF. DNA of the CDR3: TGCAGTGCTAGAGATCCGATCTACAGCGGCTATGGCTACACCTTC.